These 24 T cell receptor beta chains originate from one sample sequenced in a study of cytomegalovirus exposure and HLA in healthy donors. Primers for the PCR totalled 60 Vbeta and 13 Jbeta. Only in-frame clones appear in the TCRdb table, and some are missing; sequencing was by immunoSEQ multiplex PCR. The repertoire has roughly 63,000 clones, roughly 75% of them found once; the top ten carry less than 25%. The sample comprised PBMCs. The receptors here all came from a woman aged 40 to 50 in good health and CMV-seropositive.

This clone has more than one count but fewer than ten. The genes are TRBV2 and TRBJ2-3; D may be TRBD2 (7 bases). Looked up from germline, CDR1 is SNHLY and CDR2 is FYNNEI. Trimming left V 5 bases short and J 8 bases short, with 20 bases between. This CDR3 contains 15 residues. This CDR3 reads CASSKGEGPTLTQYF. The CDR3, as DNA: TGTGCCAGCAGTAAGGGGGAGGGCCCTACCCTTACGCAGTATTTT.

This sequence joins TRBV6-5 and TRBJ2-1; 7 positions agree with TRBD1. Germline-derived CDR1 and CDR2 are MNHEY and SVGAGI. Trimming at V came to 6 bases and at J to 7 bases, leaving 12 bases not matched to a gene. The CDR3 is 15 amino acids. DNA of the CDR3: TGTGCCAGCAGCCGCATCGGGACAGCCGGAAATGAGCAGTTCTTC. Its protein is CASSRIGTAGNEQFF.

CDR3 DNA sequence: TGTGCCACCAGCAGAGATATCAGGACAGGGGGGTGGGCCGGGGAGCTGTTTTTT. Its protein is CATSRDIRTGGWAGELFF. The rearrangement joins TRBV15 to TRBJ2-2; 10 bases are shared with TRBD1. This CDR3 is built from 18 residues. Per the germline V gene, CDR1 is LNHNV and CDR2 is YYDKDF (reference sequence). Losses at the gene ends were 0 bases for V and 6 bases for J; bases not matched to a gene: 10. The full variable domain, completed using reference TRBV15 and TRBJ2-2, is DAMVIQNPRYQVTQFGKPVTLSCSQTLNHNVMYWYQQKSSQAPKLLFHYYDKDFNNEADTPDNFQSRRPNTSFCFLDIRSPGLGDTAMYLCATSRDIRTGGWAGELFFGEGSRLTVL.

V usage is TRBV5-1 and J usage is TRBJ2-6; D remains unclear. Germline-derived CDR1 and CDR2 are SGHRS and YFSETQ. V gave up 1 base and J gave up 0 bases, with 11 bases separating them. The CDR3 is made up of 17 amino acids. Written as DNA, the CDR3 is TGCGCCAGCAGCTTGTTCGGTCTGAGCTCTGGGGCCAACGTCCTGACTTTC. It encodes CASSLFGLSSGANVLTF.

The chain recombines TRBV6-1 with TRBJ1-1, with D perhaps matching TRBD1 (6 bases). CDR3 length: 13 amino acids. Trimming took off 6 bases at V and 1 base at J, with 9 bases between the two ends. Looked up from germline, CDR1 is MNHNS and CDR2 is SASEGT. As DNA, the CDR3 is TGTGCCAGCAGCACAGGGCCGAACACTGAAGCTTTCTTT. As protein: CASSTGPNTEAFF.

The rearrangement joins TRBV2 to TRBJ1-2; TRBD1 matches 8 bases. Per germline, CDR1 SNHLY and CDR2 FYNNEI. V shed 5 bases and J 2 bases; nucleotides not matched to a gene: 4. The CDR3 totals 14 residues. In DNA form, the CDR3 reads TGTGCCAGCAGTAGGGCAGGGGGCAACTATGGCTACACCTTC. Protein product: CASSRAGGNYGYTF.

This clone was detected only once. V usage is TRBV29-1 and J usage is TRBJ2-3; D remains ambiguous. This CDR3 region has 12 residues. CDR1 SQVTM and CDR2 ANQGSEA come from the germline V gene. V was trimmed by 3 bases and J by 0 bases, leaving 4 bases between them. The DNA of the CDR3 is TGCAGCGTTGACTCTAGCACAGATACGCAGTATTTT. Translation: CSVDSSTDTQYF.

V gene TRBV23-1 combines with J gene TRBJ1-5; the match to TRBD1 covers 8 bases. TRBV23-1 is an ORF, with its function uncertain. The CDR3 has 17 amino acids. V lost 3 bases to trimming and J lost 7 bases; unmatched junction nucleotides: 14. The CDR3 bases are TGCGCCAGCAGTCATTCGACAGGGGAAGGTATAGGGCAGCCCCAGCATTTT. Amino acids: CASSHSTGEGIGQPQHF.

This clone was counted once. The rearrangement links TRBV5-6 to TRBJ2-7; D possibly corresponds to TRBD2 (6 bases). Germline CDR1 is SGHDT and CDR2 is YYEEEE. The CDR3 runs to 11 residues. The V and J ends lost 6 bases and 5 bases respectively, with 9 bases between them. The CDR3 nucleotides read TGTGCCAGCACCTGGGGGGACGAGCAGTACTTC. Its protein is CASTWGDEQYF.

As concerns this clone: The junction departs from germline at one end; a sequencing error may be responsible. This rearrangement joins TRBV5-4 to TRBJ2-1; D unclear. Germline values: CDR1 SGHNT, CDR2 YYREEE (reference sequence). The CDR3 sequence is 15 residues long. DNA of the CDR3: TGCGCCAGCAGCCCCGACAAAAACATATGGGATGAGCAGTTCTTC. This encodes CASSPDKNIWDEQFF. Using reference TRBV5-4 and TRBJ2-1 for the parts outside the CDR3, the full variable domain is ETGVTQSPTHLIKTRGQQVTLRCSSQSGHNTVSWYQQALGQGPQFIFQYYREEENGRGNFPPRFSGLQFPNYSSELNVNALELDDSALYLCASSPDKNIWDEQFFGPGTRLTVL.

The chain couples TRBV6-4 to TRBJ2-3; 10 bases are a match to TRBD1. The CDR3 covers 15 residues. The germline V gene encodes CDR1 MRHNA and CDR2 SNTAGT. The ends lost 6 bases at V and 2 bases at J; junction bases unmatched: 5. CDR3 amino acids: CASSPGTGVTDTQYF. The DNA for the CDR3 is TGTGCCAGCAGCCCCGGGACAGGGGTCACAGATACGCAGTATTTT.

V is TRBV28 and J is TRBJ1-4; D call uncertain. V lost 6 bases, J lost 7 bases, and 24 bases lay in between. Germline CDR1 and CDR2: MDHEN and SYDVKM. The CDR3 length is 17 residues. The CDR3 loop is CASSGNPRELGREKLFF. CDR3 nucleotides: TGTGCCAGCAGCGGAAACCCCCGGGAGTTGGGTCGTGAAAAACTGTTTTTT.

This chain connects TRBV7-2 to TRBJ2-3; TRBD2 agrees at 10 bases. The CDR3 totals 15 residues. After removal of 6 bases from V and 5 bases from J, the junction contained 8 bases not matched to a gene. In germline, CDR1 is SGHTA, CDR2 FQGNSA. The CDR3 is CASRTTSGVGDTQYF. CDR3 coding DNA: TGTGCCAGCAGAACCACTAGCGGGGTAGGAGATACGCAGTATTTT.

The rearrangement links TRBV9 to TRBJ2-1; D not resolved. Germline values: CDR1 SGDLS, CDR2 YYNGEE. The ends were cut back, 0 bases at V and 9 bases at J, with 4 bases in the middle. The CDR3 is made up of 11 amino acids. CDR3 bases: TGTGCCAGCAGCGTAGGCGTTGAGCAGTTCTTC. Translated: CASSVGVEQFF.

The CDR3 is CAWSDRVEQYF. The CDR3 bases are TGTGCCTGGAGTGACAGGGTCGAGCAGTACTTC. V gene TRBV30 combines with J gene TRBJ2-7, with D possibly TRBD1 on 6 matching bases. V shed 1 base and J shed 6 bases, with 7 bases lying between them. This CDR3 comprises 11 residues. Germline CDR1 is GTSNPN and CDR2 is SVGIG (reference sequence).

The gene calls are TRBV6-6 and TRBJ2-3; 9 bases are a match to TRBD2. CDR3 length: 16 residues. Germline CDR1 MNHNY, CDR2 SVGAGI (reference sequence). Trimming cost V 0 bases and J 4 bases; bases outside gene matches: 5. The CDR3: CASSYSASGAPDTQYF. CDR3 sequence (DNA): TGTGCCAGCAGTTACTCAGCTAGCGGGGCTCCAGATACGCAGTATTTT.

The chain combines TRBV7-9 with TRBJ2-3, with unresolved D. This CDR3 comprises 14 residues. Germline assignment: CDR1 SEHNR and CDR2 FQNEAQ (reference sequence). V was trimmed by 0 bases and J by 6 bases, leaving 10 bases between them. The CDR3 is CASSLARLRDTQYF. CDR3 in DNA: TGTGCCAGCAGCTTAGCAAGACTGCGGGATACGCAGTATTTT.

This clone was detected only a few times. This sequence joins TRBV9 and TRBJ2-3; D call uncertain. Germline CDR1 is SGDLS and CDR2 is YYNGEE. The CDR3 consists of 15 residues. The V end lost 0 bases, the J end lost 4 bases, and 12 bases lay between the germline ends. Here the CDR3 reads CASSVGLGSADTQYF. The CDR3 DNA reads as TGTGCCAGCAGCGTAGGGCTAGGATCCGCAGATACGCAGTATTTT.

The chain carries TRBV7-3 and TRBJ1-1, with a possible D match to TRBD1 (5 bases). Germline-derived CDR1 and CDR2 are SGHTA and FQGTGA. The germline V and J ends were trimmed by 5 bases and 3 bases, with 10 bases remaining between them. The length of the CDR3 is 13 residues. CDR3 coding DNA: TGTGCCAGCAGCGCCCGGGGGGACACTGAAGCTTTCTTT. This encodes CASSARGDTEAFF.

The J gene is TRBJ2-7, the V gene TRBV6-5, with TRBD1 identical over 9 bases. Unmatched junction bases numbered 5, after V lost 4 bases and J lost 4 bases. In germline, CDR1 is MNHEY, CDR2 SVGAGI. The CDR3 has 14 amino acids. CDR3 coding DNA: TGTGCCAGCAGTTTCGGACAGGGGACTTACGAGCAGTACTTC. It specifies CASSFGQGTYEQYF.

The rearrangement uses TRBV10-1 and TRBJ1-1; D is undetermined. Germline-derived CDR1 and CDR2 are WNHNN and SYGVQD (reference sequence). This CDR3 spans 15 amino acids. V was trimmed by 4 bases and J by 2 bases, leaving 14 bases between them. The CDR3 sequence is CASSASRGSNTEAFF. CDR3 DNA sequence: TGCGCCAGCAGTGCCAGCCGGGGTAGCAACACTGAAGCTTTCTTT.

With respect to this clone: Different DNA sequences within this sample yield the same CDR3. V and J are TRBV7-2 and TRBJ1-4, with 10 bases aligning to TRBD1. Germline trimming cut 2 bases from V and 6 bases from J; bases unmatched to any gene: 15. The CDR3 has 19 amino acids. From germline, CDR1 is SGHTA and CDR2 FQGNSA. CDR3 nucleotide sequence: TGTGCCAGCAGCTTAAGTTTTCTCGGACAGGGGGTCAGTTATGAAAAACTGTTTTTT. Translation: CASSLSFLGQGVSYEKLFF.

The chain links TRBV7-2 to TRBJ2-1; 7 bases fit TRBD1. V lost 1 base to trimming and J lost 0 bases; unmatched junction nucleotides: 9. The CDR3 runs to 18 residues. Germline V gene data show CDR1 as SGHTA and CDR2 as FQGNSA. CDR3 coding DNA: TGTGCCAGCAGCTTAGGACAGGGCCCTGGAAGCTCCTACAATGAGCAGTTCTTC. Translating gives CASSLGQGPGSSYNEQFF.

This clone was seen only a few times. The chain combines TRBV19 with TRBJ2-7; 8 positions match TRBD1. From germline, CDR1 is LNHDA and CDR2 SQIVND (reference sequence). The CDR3 runs 15 residues. Trimming removed 3 bases from V and 5 bases from J; junction bases left unmatched: 9. DNA for the CDR3: TGTGCCAGTAGTATTGGCGCACAGGGGGGCGACGAGCAGTACTTC. It yields the protein CASSIGAQGGDEQYF.